The present T cell receptor beta chain was sequenced within a study of blood T cell repertoires in COVID-19. CDR3 length equals 15 residues. Germline lookup yields CDR1 MNHEY and CDR2 SVGAGI. J lost 1 base, V lost 0 bases, and 3 bases had no gene match. Assay: immunoSEQ multiplex PCR; the TCRdb copy retains only in-frame clones and omits some. The sample holds roughly 180,000 clones; around four fifths are singletons and the top ten take around 11%. The specimen sequenced was PBMCs or T cells enriched from blood (not recorded which). This sequence joins TRBV6-5 and TRBJ2-7, with 7 bases identical to TRBD1. The clonotype comes from a man aged 40-50 years who had recovered from COVID-19. The CDR3 is CASSYSTGYSYEQYF. CDR3 DNA sequence: TGTGCCAGCAGTTACTCGACAGGGTATTCCTACGAGCAGTACTTC.